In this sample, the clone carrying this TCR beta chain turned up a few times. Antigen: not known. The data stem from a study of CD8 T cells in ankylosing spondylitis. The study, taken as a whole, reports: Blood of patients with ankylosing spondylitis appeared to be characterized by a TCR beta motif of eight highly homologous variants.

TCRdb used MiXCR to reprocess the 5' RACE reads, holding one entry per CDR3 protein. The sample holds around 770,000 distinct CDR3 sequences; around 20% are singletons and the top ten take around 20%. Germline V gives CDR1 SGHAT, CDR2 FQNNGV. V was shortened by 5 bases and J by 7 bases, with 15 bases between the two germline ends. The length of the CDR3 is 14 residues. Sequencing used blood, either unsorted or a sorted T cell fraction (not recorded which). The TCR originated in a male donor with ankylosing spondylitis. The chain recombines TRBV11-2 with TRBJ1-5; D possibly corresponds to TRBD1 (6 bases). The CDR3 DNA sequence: TGTGCCAGCAGCCCCTACGGGGGCGGCCAGCCCCAGCATTTT. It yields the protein CASSPYGGGQPQHF.